This is a list of T cell receptor beta chains from one sample in a study of blood T cell repertoires in COVID-19. Assay: immunoSEQ multiplex PCR; the TCRdb copy retains only in-frame clones and omits some. The profile shows 150,000 to 200,000 clones, 70% to 90% of them singletons. The material sequenced was peripheral blood. The source of these receptors is a human donor in a cohort sampled during active COVID-19. CDR3s include the opening cysteine and the closing phenylalanine or tryptophan. D genes are given only for firm matches. Size is stated for part of the rows, as once, few or many counts, or as a class when the clone is expanded.

D | size | J | V | DNA | CDR3
TRBD1 | few | TRBJ2-4 | TRBV5-1 | TGCGCCAGCAGCTTGGAGACAGGGACCAAAAACATTCAGTACTTC | CASSLETGTKNIQYF
. | . | TRBJ2-5 | TRBV9 | TGTGCCAGCAGCGTAGGCGTACTAGGGACCCAGTACTTC | CASSVGVLGTQYF
TRBD2 | . | TRBJ2-5 | TRBV28 | TGTGCCAGCAGTTTAGGCGGGAGAGGCGAGACCCAGTACTTC | CASSLGGRGETQYF
TRBD1 | . | TRBJ2-7 | TRBV11-2 | TGTGCCAGCAGCTCGCGGACAGGGCCCCACGAGCAGTACTTC | CASSSRTGPHEQYF
. | . | TRBJ1-5 | TRBV3-1/TRBV3-2 | TGTGCCAGCAGCCAAGATCCCAGGGAGGAGGCCCGCAATCAGCCCCAGCATTTT | CASSQDPREEARNQPQHF
TRBD2 | few | TRBJ2-3 | TRBV7-2 | TGTGCCAGCAGCCTCTTGGTGGCGCGGGAGACAGATACGCAGTATTTT | CASSLLVARETDTQYF
. | once | TRBJ2-4 | TRBV20-1 | TGCAGTGCTAGTAAGGAGAAAAACATTCAGTACTTC | CSASKEKNIQYF
TRBD1 | few | TRBJ2-7 | TRBV6-1 | TGTGCCAGCAGTGACCCCGGGACAGGGGGAAGTCGCGCCTACGAGCAGTACTTC | CASSDPGTGGSRAYEQYF
. | once | TRBJ2-2 | TRBV5-1 | TGCGCCAGCAGCTTAGGACAGAACACCGGGGAGCTGTTTTTT | CASSLGQNTGELFF
TRBD1 | . | TRBJ2-5 | TRBV5-1 | TGCGCCAGCAGCTTGGAATGGGACAGGGGGCGGGAGACCCAGTACTTC | CASSLEWDRGRETQYF
. | . | TRBJ2-2 | TRBV15 | TGTGCCACCAGCAGAGATCCAGGGCGGTACACCGGGGAGCTGTTTTTT | CATSRDPGRYTGELFF
TRBD1 | . | TRBJ1-2 | TRBV5-1 | TGCGCCAGCAGCCGGGACAGGGGGTTCGAAGGCTACACCTTC | CASSRDRGFEGYTF
TRBD2 | . | TRBJ2-7 | TRBV30 | TGTGCCTGGAGTACACACCGACTAGCGGGGGGAACCTACGAGCAGTACTTC | CAWSTHRLAGGTYEQYF
TRBD1 | . | TRBJ1-4 | TRBV30 | TGTGCCTGGAGTGTACGGGGACAGAATGAAAAACTGTTTTTT | CAWSVRGQNEKLFF
TRBD2 | . | TRBJ2-2 | TRBV5-1 | TGCGCCAGCAGCCACCGAACCCTGACTAGCGGGAGCACCGGGGAGCTGTTTTTT | CASSHRTLTSGSTGELFF
TRBD2 | few | TRBJ2-5 | TRBV5-1 | TGCGCCAGCAGCGTTAGCCCTGCGGGGGGACAAGAGACCCAGTACTTC | CASSVSPAGGQETQYF
. | . | TRBJ2-7 | TRBV5-8 | TGTGCCAGCAGCTGCGGGACGCCGATTTGTCTCTACGAGCAGTACTTC | CASSCGTPICLYEQYF
. | . | TRBJ1-5 | TRBV6-2/TRBV6-3 | TGTGCCAGCAGTTACTCGGTTGTCGGCAGGGGAAATCAGCCCCAGCATTTT | CASSYSVVGRGNQPQHF
TRBD1 | . | TRBJ2-2 | TRBV10-3 | TGTGCCACCCAGGGAGAGGGACAGGGGGCTTTCGGGGAGCTGTTTTTT | CATQGEGQGAFGELFF
TRBD2 | . | TRBJ2-3 | TRBV5-1 | TGCGCCAGCAGCACTGGGACTAGCGGGGACACAGATACGCAGTATTTT | CASSTGTSGDTDTQYF
. | . | TRBJ2-3 | TRBV10-3 | TGTGCCATCAGTGAGGTTACTAGCCCTACGTATTTT | CAISEVTSPTYF
. | . | TRBJ1-2 | TRBV28 | TGTGCCAGCAGTTTTACTCGGAGACTTGAGCACCATGGCTACACCTTC | CASSFTRRLEHHGYTF
TRBD2 | few | TRBJ2-5 | TRBV12-5 | TGTGCTAGTGGCCCTGTGGGACTAGTCCAAGAGACCCAGTACTTC | CASGPVGLVQETQYF
TRBD1 | . | TRBJ2-3 | TRBV10-3 | TGTGCCATCAGGCCCGCTACCGGGACAGGGCTAACAGATACGCAGTATTTT | CAIRPATGTGLTDTQYF
TRBD1 | once | TRBJ1-5 | TRBV10-1 | TGCGCCAGCACTAGAGACTTGGGACAGGGGGCGCAGGGGCAGCCCCAGCATTTT | CASTRDLGQGAQGQPQHF
TRBD2 | . | TRBJ2-1 | TRBV4-1 | TGCGCCAGCAGCCAGAAAACAGCGGGAAGGCGAATCTTC | CASSQKTAGRRIF
TRBD2 | . | TRBJ2-3 | TRBV4-2 | TGTGCCAGCAGCCAAGACTTCAAGACTAGCGGGATCGGAGATACGCAGTATTTT | CASSQDFKTSGIGDTQYF
. | once | TRBJ1-1 | TRBV28 | TGTGCCAGCAGTTCCAGGGGCATGAACACTGAAGCTTTCTTT | CASSSRGMNTEAFF
TRBD1 | few | TRBJ1-2 | TRBV30 | TGTGCCTGGTGGGACAGCTATGGCTACACCTTC | CAWWDSYGYTF
. | . | TRBJ1-5 | TRBV7-9 | TGTGCCAGCAGCCCTGACAGTAGTCAGCCCCAGCATTTT | CASSPDSSQPQHF
. | . | TRBJ2-3 | TRBV7-2 | TGTGCCAGCAGCTTAGTAGGGGGAATCCGACGTGATACGCAGTATTTT | CASSLVGGIRRDTQYF
TRBD2 | . | TRBJ2-3 | TRBV6-2/TRBV6-3 | TGTGCCAGCAGTACCTGGGGAGGGGGCACAGATACGCAGTATTTT | CASSTWGGGTDTQYF
. | . | TRBJ1-5 | TRBV28 | TGTGCCAGCAGTTCCGGGGGAAATAGCAATCAGCCCCAGCATTTT | CASSSGGNSNQPQHF
. | . | TRBJ2-3 | TRBV7-8 | TGTGCCAGCAGCTTAGTATCGCGGAGGGCGGTAGATACGCAGTATTTT | CASSLVSRRAVDTQYF
TRBD2 | once | TRBJ2-1 | TRBV5-5 | TGTGCCAGCAGGAGGACTAGCGGGGGCTACAATGAGCAGTTCTTC | CASRRTSGGYNEQFF
. | . | TRBJ1-2 | TRBV6-4 | TGTGCCAGGTTGACTTGGCCGGGCTACACCTTC | CARLTWPGYTF
TRBD1 | . | TRBJ1-2 | TRBV30 | TGTGCCTGGAGCCGGTACAGGGGCCACTATGGCTACACCTTC | CAWSRYRGHYGYTF
. | . | TRBJ1-2 | TRBV4-3 | TGCGCCAGCAGCCAAGACCCGGGGAATAACTATGGCTACACCTTC | CASSQDPGNNYGYTF
TRBD1 | . | TRBJ2-5 | TRBV5-5 | TGTGCCAGCAGCTTGACAGGGGAAGAGACCCAGTACTTC | CASSLTGEETQYF
TRBD2 | . | TRBJ2-5 | TRBV19 | TGTGCCAGTAGTCACCTCAGGACTAGCGGGAGGGCCTCGGAGACCCAGTACTTC | CASSHLRTSGRASETQYF
TRBD2 | . | TRBJ2-3 | TRBV7-8 | TGTGCCAGCAGCTTCCTTTCCATCGCGGGAGGGTTTCTCGCAGATACGCAGTATTTT | CASSFLSIAGGFLADTQYF
TRBD2 | . | TRBJ2-7 | TRBV27 | TGTGCCAGCAGTTCTAGACTAGCGGGACCGTACGAGCAGTACTTC | CASSSRLAGPYEQYF